This TCR beta chain was sequenced in a study of T-cell memory formation after mild COVID-19. Study-level background: TCR clusters were largely donor specific. Findings of the study overall: Contracting clones, day 15 to 85, had balanced CD4/CD8, and later expanders favored CD4+. Some responding clones appeared in pre-infection memory, suggesting cross-reactive memory joined.

TCRdb redid the calling of the 5' RACE reads with MiXCR, one entry per CDR3 protein. This table has 300,000 or so distinct CDR3 sequences, roughly 17% appearing once. As to this clonotype: The antigen remains unidentified.

This CDR3 is 13 amino acids long. Germline V lookup: CDR1 SGHRS, CDR2 YFSETQ. V shed 0 bases and J shed 10 bases, with 8 bases lying between them. Specimen: PBMCs or a T cell subset sorted from them (not recorded which). The sequence was obtained from a man aged 18 to 35 who had mild COVID-19 (a few samples of this study predate the infection). Cell type and time point are not known. The chain combines TRBV5-1 with TRBJ1-6; possibly TRBD1 for D (5 bases). The CDR3 here is CASSLAGGSPLHF. The CDR3 region has the DNA TGCGCCAGCAGCTTGGCCGGGGGGTCACCCCTCCACTTT.